The entry below gives a single TCR beta chain sequence along with its context. Being one base from a much bigger clone, this may be a read error. This sample was taken from a study of T-cell reconstitution after alpha-beta-depleted transplantation in children. Using unique molecular identifiers, the investigators prepared the TCRbeta library. One entry per CDR3 protein results from TCRdb running MiXCR on the PCR reads. Seen here are 420,000 or so distinct CDR3 sequences, roughly 11% observed once, and the top ten hold roughly 6%. The CDR3 is 13 residues long. The germline CDR1 and CDR2 sequences are SGHVS and FQNEAQ. J was trimmed by 6 bases and V by 3 bases; bases with no gene match: 4.

Sequences were derived from PBMCs from the stem cell graft donor, sampled from the stem cell graft. V gene TRBV7-8 combines with J gene TRBJ2-5, with 7 bases lining up with TRBD1. This sequence was found in a human donor who donated a stem cell graft to a child with acute myeloid leukemia. The CDR3 DNA follows: TGTGCCAGCAGCTTTAGGGGGCCACAGACCCAGTACTTC. Its translation is CASSFRGPQTQYF.